This passage covers 21 T cell receptor beta chains from one sample sequenced in a study of T cell responses to AZD1222 COVID-19 vaccine. Method: immunoSEQ multiplex PCR; TCRdb's copy keeps in-frame clones and lacks some. The profile shows about 130,000 clones, around 86% of them singletons. The specimen was peripheral blood, collected on day 0 of AZD1222 vaccination. The receptors stem from an adult in good health.

This clone showed up just once. The chain is built from TRBV19 and TRBJ2-2; TRBD2 agrees at 11 bases. Germline CDR1 is LNHDA and CDR2 is SQIVND (reference sequence). The CDR3 contains 14 residues. The J segment lost 5 bases and the V segment lost 9 bases, leaving 5 bases of the junction unmatched. CDR3 amino acids: CASTLAGGTGELFF. In DNA, the CDR3 is TGTGCCAGCACTTTAGCGGGGGGGACCGGGGAGCTGTTTTTT.

The V gene is TRBV30, the J gene TRBJ2-3; 15 bases match TRBD2. J lost 6 bases, V lost 5 bases, and 6 bases had no gene match. This CDR3 is built from 15 residues. From germline, CDR1 is GTSNPN and CDR2 SVGIG (reference sequence). CDR3 bases: TGTGCCTGGCGGACTAGCGGGGGGGCCGCGGATACGCAGTATTTT. Its translation is CAWRTSGGAADTQYF.

The chain is built from TRBV2 and TRBJ1-3, with a possible D match to TRBD1 (5 bases). The CDR3 has 14 amino acids. Germline V gene data show CDR1 as SNHLY and CDR2 as FYNNEI. V lost 8 bases and J lost 4, with 15 bases in between. The CDR3: CASLQGSPGNTIYF. CDR3 nucleotide sequence: TGTGCCAGCCTCCAGGGCTCCCCGGGAAACACCATATATTTT. The full variable domain, completed using reference TRBV2 and TRBJ1-3, is EPEVTQTPSHQVTQMGQEVILRCVPISNHLYFYWYRQILGQKVEFLVSFYNNEISEKSEIFDDQFSVERPDGSNFTLKIRSTKLEDSAMYFCASLQGSPGNTIYFGEGSWLTVV.

The chain links TRBV11-2 to TRBJ1-6, with D possibly matching TRBD1 (6 bases). Trimming removed 6 bases from V and 9 bases from J, with 18 bases in between. Germline V gives CDR1 SGHAT, CDR2 FQNNGV. The CDR3 runs to 15 residues. The CDR3 sequence is CASSGPGGQGSPLHF. The CDR3 nucleotides are TGTGCCAGCAGTGGGCCTGGGGGGCAGGGTTCACCCCTCCACTTT. The full variable domain, its missing parts supplied by reference TRBV11-2 and TRBJ1-6, is EAGVAQSPRYKIIEKRQSVAFWCNPISGHATLYWYQQILGQGPKLLIQFQNNGVVDDSQLPKDRFSAERLKGVDSTLKIQPAKLEDSAVYLCASSGPGGQGSPLHFGNGTRLTVT.

V gene TRBV7-9 combines with J gene TRBJ1-2; D is undetermined. CDR1 is SEHNR, CDR2 FQNEAQ, per germline (reference sequence). This CDR3 has 13 residues. The V end lost 8 bases, the J end lost 8 bases, and 18 bases lay between the germline ends. This CDR3 is CASGLAALSGYTF. In DNA, the CDR3 is TGTGCCAGCGGTCTGGCAGCCCTAAGCGGCTACACCTTC.

The chain has TRBV6-4 and TRBJ1-1; possibly TRBD1 for D (6 bases). V lost 4 bases and J lost 0, with 6 bases in between. CDR1 is MRHNA and CDR2 is SNTAGT in the germline V gene. The CDR3 has 13 residues. The CDR3 DNA is TGTGCCAGCAGTGGGGACATGAACACTGAAGCTTTCTTT. Its translation is CASSGDMNTEAFF.

Turning to this clone: A read error may account for a junction end that differs from germline. V usage is TRBV29-1 and J usage is TRBJ2-5, with 7 bases matching TRBD2. The germline CDR1 and CDR2 sequences are SQVTM and ANQGSEA. CDR3 length: 14 residues. CDR3 sequence: CSVAGHPSGETRYF. As DNA, the CDR3 is TGCAGCGTTGCGGGCCACCCAAGCGGGGAGACCCGGTACTTC.

The chain recombines TRBV18 with TRBJ2-5; the D gene is possibly TRBD1 (5 bases). This CDR3 has 16 amino acids. CDR1 and CDR2 from the germline V gene are KGHSH and LQKENI. V was trimmed by 3 bases and J by 1 base, leaving 15 bases between them. CDR3 residues: CASSPVRQTRQETQYF. Written as DNA, the CDR3 is TGTGCCAGCTCACCCGTTAGACAGACCCGCCAAGAGACCCAGTACTTC.

This clone was recorded once. The rearrangement joins TRBV4-3 to TRBJ1-4; D call uncertain. V was pared by 4 bases and J by 8 bases, with 23 bases between. The CDR3 has 17 residues. Looked up from germline, CDR1 is LGHNA and CDR2 is YSLEER. CDR3 loop: CASSPTQQLRLGEKLFF. The CDR3 DNA is TGCGCCAGCAGCCCAACCCAGCAACTCCGGCTGGGCGAAAAACTGTTTTTT.

This chain joins TRBV5-1 and TRBJ2-1; 10 bases agree with TRBD1. The CDR3 length is 14 residues. Looked up from germline, CDR1 is SGHRS and CDR2 is YFSETQ. V lost 4 bases, J lost 8 bases, and 6 bases stayed unmatched. CDR3 in DNA: TGCGCCAGCAGCCCACCGGGACAGGGGTATGAGCAGTTCTTC. Translation: CASSPPGQGYEQFF.

The genes are TRBV5-1 and TRBJ2-2; no clear D. The germline V gene encodes CDR1 SGHRS and CDR2 YFSETQ. The CDR3 covers 15 residues. Trimming removed 2 bases at V and 3 bases at J, with 11 bases between. The CDR3 DNA is TGCGCCAGCAGCTTATTATGGACCCACACCGGGGAGCTGTTTTTT. Translating gives CASSLLWTHTGELFF.

This clone has just a few counts. The rearrangement links TRBV11-2 to TRBJ2-7; D ambiguous. The CDR3 runs 12 residues. Germline V gives CDR1 SGHAT, CDR2 FQNNGV. Trimming took 4 bases from V and 0 from J, leaving 4 bases between them. In DNA form, the CDR3 reads TGTGCCAGCAGCTGGGTCTCCTACGAGCAGTACTTC. Translated, it gives CASSWVSYEQYF.

The rearrangement links TRBV5-6 to TRBJ2-1; D is ambiguous. The CDR3 totals 17 residues. V was shortened by 4 bases and J by 2 bases, with 19 bases between the two germline ends. CDR1 and CDR2 (germline): SGHDT, YYEEEE. The CDR3 DNA follows: TGTGCCAGCAGCCCGACGTCGGGCAACCCTACCTACAATGAGCAGTTCTTC. Residues: CASSPTSGNPTYNEQFF.

V usage is TRBV27 and J usage is TRBJ1-1; possible D gene TRBD1, 6 bases. The V end was cut by 10 bases, the J end by 12 bases, with 18 bases between. The CDR3 sequence is 11 residues long. CDR1 MNHEY and CDR2 SMNVEV come from the germline V gene (reference sequence). CDR3 region: CATSYRERSFF. CDR3 sequence (DNA): TGTGCCACCTCCTACAGGGAAAGGTCTTTCTTT.

V gene TRBV18 combines with J gene TRBJ1-2, with 7 bases fitting TRBD1. Trimming took 6 bases from V and 4 from J; bases not matched to a gene: 11. Per the germline V gene, CDR1 is KGHSH and CDR2 is LQKENI. The CDR3 spans 15 residues. The CDR3 DNA follows: TGTGCCAGCTCGCCCAACAGGGGCCTCTCCTATGGCTACACCTTC. Its translation is CASSPNRGLSYGYTF.

V usage is TRBV10-2 and J usage is TRBJ1-3, with unresolved D. V was clipped by 0 bases and J by 1 base, with 4 bases between them. This CDR3 is 14 amino acids long. Per the germline V gene, CDR1 is WSHSY and CDR2 is SAAADI. Written as DNA, the CDR3 is TGCGCCAGCAGTGAGTCAGGGTCTGGAAACACCATATATTTT. It yields the protein CASSESGSGNTIYF.

This chain links TRBV30 with TRBJ2-2; weak D call: TRBD2 (6 bases). Per germline, CDR1 GTSNPN and CDR2 SVGIG (reference sequence). Trimming stripped 7 bases from V and 1 base from J, with 22 bases between. The CDR3 totals 17 residues. The DNA for the CDR3 is TGTGCCTCCCCTTCTGGGGGGTCCTCTTTGAACACCGGGGAGCTGTTTTTT. It is translated as CASPSGGSSLNTGELFF. The full variable domain, with the rest looked up from reference TRBV30 and TRBJ2-2, is SQTIHQWPATLVQPVGSPLSLECTVEGTSNPNLYWYRQAAGRGLQLLFYSVGIGQISSEVPQNLSASRPQDRQFILSSKKLLLSDSGFYLCASPSGGSSLNTGELFFGEGSRLTVL.

J is TRBJ2-3 and V is TRBV10-1; D gene unclear. CDR1 and CDR2 (germline): WNHNN, SYGVQD (reference sequence). This CDR3 region has 14 residues. The germline V and J ends were trimmed by 0 bases and 6 bases, with 10 bases remaining between them. The CDR3 region is CASSESGVWDTQYF. CDR3 DNA sequence: TGCGCCAGCAGTGAGTCGGGTGTTTGGGATACGCAGTATTTT.

The rearrangement joins TRBV7-9 to TRBJ2-2, with TRBD2 as a possible D gene (6 bases). The CDR3 consists of 14 residues. The V and J ends lost 7 bases and 5 bases respectively, with 14 bases between them. Per germline, CDR1 SEHNR and CDR2 FQNEAQ (reference sequence). The CDR3 protein is CASIRERSTGELFF. CDR3 DNA sequence: TGTGCCAGCATCCGGGAGAGGTCGACCGGGGAGCTGTTTTTT.

J is TRBJ2-1 and V is TRBV2; the D gene is possibly TRBD2 (6 bases). Trimming removed 3 bases at V and 2 bases at J, with 14 bases between. This CDR3 comprises 16 residues. Germline-derived CDR1 and CDR2 are SNHLY and FYNNEI. Here the CDR3 reads CASSETGGQAYNEQFF. For the CDR3, the DNA is TGTGCCAGCAGTGAGACCGGGGGTCAAGCCTACAATGAGCAGTTCTTC.

The chain joins TRBV5-3 to TRBJ2-7; D remains unclear. TRBV5-3 carries the ORF label, with uncertain function. The germline V and J ends were trimmed by 8 bases and 3 bases, with 6 bases remaining between them. CDR3 length: 10 residues. The CDR3 DNA reads as TGTGCCAGGCAGTACTACGAGCAGTACTTC. Encoded protein: CARQYYEQYF.